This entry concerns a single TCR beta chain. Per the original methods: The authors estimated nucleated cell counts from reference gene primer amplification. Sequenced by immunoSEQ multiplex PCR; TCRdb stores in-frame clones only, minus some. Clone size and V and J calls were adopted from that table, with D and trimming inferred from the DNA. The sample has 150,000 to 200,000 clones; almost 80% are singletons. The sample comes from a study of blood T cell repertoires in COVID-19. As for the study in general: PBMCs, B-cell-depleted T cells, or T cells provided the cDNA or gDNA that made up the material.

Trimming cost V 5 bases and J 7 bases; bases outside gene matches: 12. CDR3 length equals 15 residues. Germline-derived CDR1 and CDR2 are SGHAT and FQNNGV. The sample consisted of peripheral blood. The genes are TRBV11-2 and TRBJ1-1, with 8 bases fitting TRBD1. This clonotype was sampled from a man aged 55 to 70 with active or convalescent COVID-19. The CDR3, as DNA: TGTGCCAGCAGCCCCTCTCGCAGGGGGCAAGGTGAAGCTTTCTTT. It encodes CASSPSRRGQGEAFF.